This T cell receptor beta chain was captured in a study of Graves' ophthalmopathy and Graves' hyperthyroidism. Study-level points and caveats: The model's prediction of ophthalmopathy progression had 70.59% sensitivity and around 78% specificity. The authors also found most expanded thyroid clonotypes above 0.001 frequency in blood. Classification of ophthalmopathy versus stable hyperthyroidism by a 13-signature model yielded around 88% sensitivity and roughly 80% specificity.

The table lists this clonotype with many counts. What it binds is unknown. Germline and junction disagree at one end, which may indicate a read error. The evidence that diagnosis relied on was clinical symptoms, serum thyroxine, TRAb, thyroid ultrasound and orbital computed tomography. Amplification of the TCR beta CDR3 regions used RNA transcripts (as template). In the first round, RT-PCR was carried out with HTBI primers, and a multiplex PCR formed the second round. TCRdb analysed the multiplex PCR reads with MiXCR anew, one entry per CDR3 protein. The table records roughly 500,000 distinct CDR3 sequences, about an eighth of them present only once. This CDR3 has 12 residues. Germline loops: CDR1 SGHRS, CDR2 YFSETQ.

Sequencing was done on a sample of blood. The rearrangement joins TRBV5-1 to TRBJ1-2, with no clear D. This clonotype was sampled from a woman aged 25 to 39 with Graves' ophthalmopathy. The CDR3 DNA is TGCGCCAGCAGCGACGGAGACTATGACTACACCTTC. Protein: CASSDGDYDYTF.